This T cell receptor beta chain derives from a study of blood T cells in healthy people across ages. This clonotype was seen just once. The antigen remains unidentified. Trimming took off 0 bases at V and 5 bases at J, with 8 bases between the two ends. This CDR3 contains 13 residues. Germline assignment: CDR1 DFQATT and CDR2 SNEGSKA (reference sequence). Study observations and caveats: Per million T cells, the diversity of TCR beta decreased roughly linearly as age advanced.

PCR was performed a second time for 7 to 11 cycles using a sample-barcoded 5' primer and a J-beta primer mix. From the 5' RACE reads, TCRdb called clonotypes with MiXCR, one entry per CDR3 protein. Of 800,000 to 900,000 distinct CDR3 sequences in the sample, approximately 59% were seen once. Healthy Caucasian individuals from Russia aged roughly 6 to 90 were enrolled as donors. The study isolated at least 6.5 million PBMCs from each sample. This chain joins TRBV20-1 and TRBJ2-1, with D possibly TRBD2 on 6 matching bases. Sequences were obtained from blood. The receptor's source is a man aged 30 to 45 in good health. CDR3 protein: CSARDGGHNEQFF. The DNA of the CDR3 is TGCAGTGCTAGAGATGGAGGGCACAATGAGCAGTTCTTC.